This T cell receptor beta chain was recorded in a study of blood T cells in healthy people across ages. Study-wide points: Diversity figures based on one million T cells were deemed too low. Both naive CD4+ cell counts and diversity were greater in long-lived donors than in aged donors.

Sample-barcoded 5' priming and a J-beta primer mix drove a second PCR of 7 to 11 cycles. TCRdb passed the 5' RACE reads through MiXCR, listing each CDR3 protein once. The sample lists fewer than 800,000 distinct CDR3 sequences, roughly 25% seen once, with 9.4% in the top ten. This clonotype was found a few times. Its antigen is unknown. This CDR3 comprises 15 residues. In germline, CDR1 is LGHNA, CDR2 YSLEER. The trim removed 4 bases at V and 6 bases at J, leaving 10 bases unmatched. The data also belong to a second study, concerning T cells of mothers and their children. That study adds: Primer M1S, used in the second PCR, introduced sample barcodes and 2-4 random nucleotides.

The material sequenced was blood. The clonotype was recovered from a boy aged 10-17 years in good health. This rearrangement joins TRBV4-3 to TRBJ1-2, with TRBD1 matching 8 bases. The CDR3 protein is CASSLRTGSLDGYTF. In DNA form, the CDR3 reads TGCGCCAGCAGCCTACGGACAGGGAGTTTGGATGGCTACACCTTC.